The clone carrying this TCR beta chain was observed at least ten times. This sample is drawn from a study of early T cells in non-severe SARS-CoV-2 infection. TCRdb itself ran the 5' RACE reads through MiXCR, one entry per CDR3 protein. The sample lists about 77,000 distinct CDR3 sequences; less than 20% were seen once. The germline gives CDR1 LNHDA, CDR2 SQIVND (reference sequence). With 7 bases clipped from V and 0 bases from J, the junction kept 5 bases outside the gene matches. This CDR3 contains 14 residues. The receptor comes from an adult who was a healthcare worker with PCR-confirmed SARS-CoV-2 infection or an uninfected control (not recorded which). The sample taken for sequencing was whole blood. The chain has TRBV19 and TRBJ2-7; 8 bases are shared with TRBD1. CDR3 region: CASTSRGPSYEQYF. Written as DNA, the CDR3 is TGTGCCAGTACGAGCAGGGGGCCCTCCTACGAGCAGTACTTC.